These T cell receptor beta chains were read from a single sample in a study of blood T cell repertoires in COVID-19. Assay: immunoSEQ multiplex PCR; the TCRdb copy retains only in-frame clones and omits some. The sample consists of roughly 400,000 clones, 75% to 90% of them appearing once. Sequencing was performed on PBMCs or T cells enriched from blood (not recorded which). Every receptor here comes from a man aged 25 to 40 who had recovered from COVID-19. The CDR3 runs from the conserved cysteine through the conserved F or W. Fields, in order: CDR3 DNA, CDR3 protein, J gene, V gene, D gene, clone size. The D gene is left open where the match is weak. Some rows mark clone size as missing; the rest say once, few, many or name a class of expanded clone.

cdr3_nt: TGTGCTAGTGGTTTTCGCAGACTAGCGGGAGGGCCTATGCAAGAGACCCAGTACTTC
cdr3_aa: CASGFRRLAGGPMQETQYF
j_call: TRBJ2-5
v_call: TRBV12-5
d_call: TRBD2
clone_size: NA

cdr3_nt: TGTGCCAGCAGCTTAGCCTCTGGAGGTGAGCAGTTCTTC
cdr3_aa: CASSLASGGEQFF
j_call: TRBJ2-1
v_call: TRBV7-2
d_call: NA
clone_size: NA

cdr3_nt: TGTGCCAGCTCACCCCGCAGGGTAGCAGATACGCAGTATTTT
cdr3_aa: CASSPRRVADTQYF
j_call: TRBJ2-3
v_call: TRBV18
d_call: NA
clone_size: NA

cdr3_nt: TGTGCCAGCAGCCTTACAGGCTACGAGCAGTACTTC
cdr3_aa: CASSLTGYEQYF
j_call: TRBJ2-7
v_call: TRBV3-1/TRBV3-2
d_call: NA
clone_size: NA

cdr3_nt: TGTGCCAGCAGTATCAATGACTATGGCTACACCTTC
cdr3_aa: CASSINDYGYTF
j_call: TRBJ1-2
v_call: TRBV28
d_call: NA
clone_size: NA

cdr3_nt: TGTGCCACCAGTGACAGCTGGACTAGCGGGACTGCGAACACCGGGGAGCTGTTTTTT
cdr3_aa: CATSDSWTSGTANTGELFF
j_call: TRBJ2-2
v_call: TRBV24-1
d_call: TRBD2
clone_size: NA

cdr3_nt: TGCGCCAGCAGTGTACAGCGGGAGGATCGCACCGGGGAGCTGTTTTTT
cdr3_aa: CASSVQREDRTGELFF
j_call: TRBJ2-2
v_call: TRBV10-1
d_call: TRBD2
clone_size: NA

cdr3_nt: TGCGCCAGCAGCGAACAGGGGGCCGGCGGGGAGCTGTTTTTT
cdr3_aa: CASSEQGAGGELFF
j_call: TRBJ2-2
v_call: TRBV5-1
d_call: TRBD1
clone_size: NA

cdr3_nt: TGCGCCAGCAGCTTGGATGCCAGACCGGGACTAGGTTCTGAGCAGTTCTTC
cdr3_aa: CASSLDARPGLGSEQFF
j_call: TRBJ2-1
v_call: TRBV5-1
d_call: TRBD2
clone_size: NA

cdr3_nt: TGTGCCAGCAGCGCGGGACTAGCGGGCTACAATGAGCAGTTCTTC
cdr3_aa: CASSAGLAGYNEQFF
j_call: TRBJ2-1
v_call: TRBV7-9
d_call: TRBD2
clone_size: NA

cdr3_nt: TGTGCCTGGAGCGGGGACAGGGATAACATTCAGTACTTC
cdr3_aa: CAWSGDRDNIQYF
j_call: TRBJ2-4
v_call: TRBV30
d_call: TRBD1
clone_size: NA

cdr3_nt: TGTGCCAGCAGGGAAGGCTTTGACAGTGAAAAACTGTTTTTT
cdr3_aa: CASREGFDSEKLFF
j_call: TRBJ1-4
v_call: TRBV6-1
d_call: NA
clone_size: once

cdr3_nt: TGTGCCAGCAGCTTAGGCGACGAGCAGTACTTC
cdr3_aa: CASSLGDEQYF
j_call: TRBJ2-7
v_call: TRBV7-9
d_call: NA
clone_size: few

cdr3_nt: TGTGCCAGTAGTGAGACAGTGGAGGGAGATGGCTACACCTTC
cdr3_aa: CASSETVEGDGYTF
j_call: TRBJ1-2
v_call: TRBV19
d_call: NA
clone_size: NA

cdr3_nt: TGTGCCAGCAGCCAAGATGTGCGAGAGCAGTACTTC
cdr3_aa: CASSQDVREQYF
j_call: TRBJ2-7
v_call: TRBV14
d_call: NA
clone_size: NA

cdr3_nt: TGTGCCAGCTCACCAAACAACCTAGCGGAACTCTACAATGAGCAGTTCTTC
cdr3_aa: CASSPNNLAELYNEQFF
j_call: TRBJ2-1
v_call: TRBV18
d_call: TRBD2
clone_size: NA

cdr3_nt: TGTGCCAGCAGCTTAGGTCCAGGAAACAATGAGCAGTTCTTC
cdr3_aa: CASSLGPGNNEQFF
j_call: TRBJ2-1
v_call: TRBV7-2
d_call: NA
clone_size: NA

cdr3_nt: TGCAGCGTGGGAGGGACAAACAATGAGCAGTTCTTC
cdr3_aa: CSVGGTNNEQFF
j_call: TRBJ2-1
v_call: TRBV29-1
d_call: NA
clone_size: NA

cdr3_nt: TGTGCCAGCAGCACAGGGGCCATCCAAGAGACCCAGTACTTC
cdr3_aa: CASSTGAIQETQYF
j_call: TRBJ2-5
v_call: TRBV6-5
d_call: TRBD1
clone_size: NA